Presented here are 22 T cell receptor beta chains from one specimen sequenced in a study of blood T cell repertoires in COVID-19. Profiling relied on immunoSEQ multiplex PCR, and the TCRdb table lists in-frame clones only, not all of them. The table has around 140,000 clones, around 87% seen once. Sample: PBMCs or T cells enriched from blood (not recorded which). All receptors derive from a man aged 55-75 years who had recovered from COVID-19.

The V call is TRBV4-2, the J call TRBJ2-7, with TRBD2 matching over 12 bases. The CDR3 is made up of 15 amino acids. V gave up 1 base and J gave up 8 bases; unmatched junction bases: 6. The germline gives CDR1 LGHNA, CDR2 YNFKEQ. In nucleotides, the CDR3 is TGTGCCAGCAGCCAAGGCGCACTAGCGGGGGGAAAGCAGTACTTC. This gives the protein CASSQGALAGGKQYF.

The chain recombines TRBV16 with TRBJ1-1, with TRBD1 as a possible D gene (6 bases). The CDR3 runs to 14 residues. From germline, CDR1 is KGHSY and CDR2 FQNENV. Trimming pared 4 bases from V and 4 bases from J, leaving 13 bases between. The CDR3 region is CASSRDTAATEAFF. The CDR3, as DNA: TGTGCCAGCAGCCGGGACACCGCGGCCACTGAAGCTTTCTTT. The variable domain in full, completed from reference TRBV16 and TRBJ1-1, reads GEEVAQTPKHLVRGEGQKAKLYCAPIKGHSYVFWYQQVLKNEFKFLISFQNENVFDETGMPKERFSAKCLPNSPCSLEIQATKLEDSAVYFCASSRDTAATEAFFGQGTRLTVV.

The chain joins TRBV28 to TRBJ1-1; 8 bases are a match to TRBD1. V shed 6 bases and J 7 bases; nucleotides not matched to a gene: 7. Germline V lookup: CDR1 MDHEN, CDR2 SYDVKM. The CDR3 length is 13 residues. The CDR3 spells CASRGGGQGEAFF. CDR3 coding DNA: TGTGCCAGCAGGGGGGGCGGACAGGGTGAAGCTTTCTTT. Full variable domain (remainder filled in from reference TRBV28 and TRBJ1-1): DVKVTQSSRYLVKRTGEKVFLECVQDMDHENMFWYRQDPGLGLRLIYFSYDVKMKEKGDIPEGYSVSREKKERFSLILESASTNQTSMYLCASRGGGQGEAFFGQGTRLTVV.

This chain joins TRBV18 and TRBJ2-7; D gene unclear. With 2 bases removed from V and 2 bases from J, the gap between germline ends came to 4 bases. The CDR3 length is 12 residues. The germline CDR1 and CDR2 sequences are KGHSH and LQKENI. As DNA, the CDR3 is TGTGCCAGCTCACCATCCACCTACGAGCAGTACTTC. Translating it yields CASSPSTYEQYF.

The chain links TRBV9 to TRBJ2-2; tentatively, D is TRBD2 (6 bases). CDR1 is SGDLS and CDR2 is YYNGEE in the germline V gene. V was pared by 6 bases and J by 4 bases, with 10 bases between. CDR3 length: 13 amino acids. The CDR3 sequence: CASTSGVTGELFF. In DNA form, the CDR3 reads TGTGCCAGCACCTCGGGGGTCACCGGGGAGCTGTTTTTT.

This chain connects TRBV19 to TRBJ2-1; 8 bases fit TRBD1. J gave up 6 bases and V 5 bases, and 12 bases lay outside the gene matches. CDR1 and CDR2 (germline): LNHDA, SQIVND (reference sequence). The CDR3 has 16 amino acids. The CDR3 DNA is TGTGCCAGTAGTGGAAAAGACAGGGGACGTCGCAATGAGCAGTTCTTC. Translated, it gives CASSGKDRGRRNEQFF.

The rearrangement joins TRBV10-3 to TRBJ2-7, with TRBD1 identical over 8 bases. The CDR3 has 15 amino acids. The V gene's germline CDR1 is ENHRY and CDR2 SYGVKD. The trim removed 3 bases at V and 3 bases at J, leaving 7 bases unmatched. Here the CDR3 reads CAISERGRGLYEQYF. The CDR3 nucleotides are TGTGCCATCAGTGAAAGGGGCAGGGGGCTCTACGAGCAGTACTTC.

This clone turned up a few times. The chain joins TRBV19 to TRBJ2-7, with 7 bases identical to TRBD2. Germline CDR1 and CDR2: LNHDA and SQIVND (reference sequence). Germline trimming cut 6 bases from V and 1 base from J; bases unmatched to any gene: 6. This CDR3 spans 14 amino acids. CDR3 in amino acids: CASRASGGSYEQYF. CDR3 sequence (DNA): TGTGCCAGTAGAGCCTCCGGGGGGTCCTACGAGCAGTACTTC.

This clone occurred once. The chain links TRBV5-4 to TRBJ2-1; 8 positions match TRBD2. V shed 1 base, J shed 3 bases, and the junction held 6 bases outside the gene matches. Per germline, CDR1 SGHNT and CDR2 YYREEE (reference sequence). The CDR3 covers 16 residues. Written as DNA, the CDR3 is TGTGCCAGCAGCTTGTTCCGGGGGGGCGTCTACAATGAGCAGTTCTTC. Translating it yields CASSLFRGGVYNEQFF.

This clone has a single count. The chain joins TRBV5-1 to TRBJ2-3; D is possibly TRBD2 (5 bases). The CDR3 has 14 residues. Trimming cost V 1 base and J 5 bases, with 11 bases left between them. Germline CDR1 is SGHRS and CDR2 is YFSETQ. This CDR3 is CASSLFEGEDTQYF. In DNA, the CDR3 is TGCGCCAGCAGCTTGTTCGAGGGCGAAGATACGCAGTATTTT.

This clone turned up a few times. Here the CDR3 DNA reads TGCAGCGCCGAACAGGGGAACTATGGCTACACCTTC. It yields the protein CSAEQGNYGYTF. The chain has TRBV29-1 and TRBJ1-2; 7 bases map to TRBD1. This CDR3 has 12 amino acids. Germline V gene sequence: CDR1 SQVTM, CDR2 ANQGSEA. V dropped 7 bases and J dropped 2; count of bases not matched to a gene: 4.

V and J are TRBV6-5 and TRBJ2-7; the D gene is possibly TRBD1 (6 bases). Germline V gives CDR1 MNHEY, CDR2 SVGAGI. The CDR3 loop spans 14 amino acids. With 3 bases removed from V and 6 bases from J, the gap between germline ends came to 15 bases. CDR3 region: CASSYGQTPGEQYF. The CDR3 bases are TGTGCCAGCAGTTATGGACAGACCCCGGGCGAGCAGTACTTC.

There are a few counts of this clone. V is TRBV12-5 and J is TRBJ1-2, with TRBD1 identical over 8 bases. This CDR3 region has 12 residues. The V gene's germline CDR1 is LGHNT and CDR2 FRNRAP. With 6 bases clipped from V and 3 bases from J, the junction kept 0 bases outside the gene matches. CDR3 in amino acids: CASGDRDYGYTF. The CDR3 bases are TGTGCTAGTGGGGACAGGGACTATGGCTACACCTTC.

The CDR3 nucleotides read TGTGCCAGTAGTATGGTTGGTCAGTATAGCAATCAGCCCCAGCATTTT. Protein: CASSMVGQYSNQPQHF. The chain is built from TRBV19 and TRBJ1-5; D uncertain. The CDR3 covers 16 residues. The germline V gene encodes CDR1 LNHDA and CDR2 SQIVND (reference sequence). Trimming took off 3 bases at V and 0 bases at J, with 12 bases between the two ends.

This clone occurred a few times. V gene TRBV5-1 combines with J gene TRBJ1-1, with D maybe TRBD1 (5 bases). Germline values: CDR1 SGHRS, CDR2 YFSETQ. CDR3 length: 15 residues. Trimming took off 0 bases at V and 4 bases at J, with 13 bases between the two ends. The DNA for the CDR3 is TGCGCCAGCAGCTTGGATAACGGGGGGTTCACTGAAGCTTTCTTT. Translating gives CASSLDNGGFTEAFF.

This chain uses TRBV5-1 with TRBJ2-1; TRBD1 matches 8 bases. The CDR3 runs 15 residues. The germline V gene encodes CDR1 SGHRS and CDR2 YFSETQ. J lost 5 bases, V lost 2 bases, and 6 bases had no gene match. CDR3 DNA sequence: TGCGCCAGCAGCTTTATCGGGACAGGTAACAATGAGCAGTTCTTC. It translates to CASSFIGTGNNEQFF.

The rearrangement joins TRBV19 to TRBJ1-1; 9 bases line up with TRBD1. This CDR3 is built from 19 residues. Germline loops: CDR1 LNHDA, CDR2 SQIVND (reference sequence). Trimming took 5 bases from V and 5 from J; bases not matched to a gene: 21. CDR3 protein: CASSHDVSGQGGSGTEAFF. DNA for the CDR3: TGTGCCAGTAGTCACGACGTTTCGGGACAGGGTGGGTCGGGGACTGAAGCTTTCTTT.

The genes are TRBV20-1 and TRBJ2-7; a weak D match, TRBD2 (5 bases). This CDR3 has 10 amino acids. Germline loops: CDR1 DFQATT, CDR2 SNEGSKA (reference sequence). V was cut by 6 bases and J by 10 bases, with 13 bases left in between. The CDR3 region has the DNA TGCAGTGCCTCGATTGAGGGACAGTACTTC. Protein product: CSASIEGQYF.

V gene TRBV5-1 combines with J gene TRBJ2-3; TRBD1 matches at 7 bases. V lost 4 bases to trimming and J lost 4 bases; unmatched junction nucleotides: 9. The CDR3 sequence is 15 residues long. Germline assignment: CDR1 SGHRS and CDR2 YFSETQ. The CDR3 region is CASSPQGNSPDTQYF. The CDR3, as DNA: TGCGCCAGCAGCCCACAGGGGAACTCACCAGATACGCAGTATTTT.

This clone was detected once. The chain couples TRBV5-8 to TRBJ1-1; 7 nucleotides agree with TRBD1. Unmatched junction bases numbered 11, after V lost 7 bases and J lost 5 bases. CDR1 is SGHTS, CDR2 YDEGEE, per germline. The CDR3 is 14 amino acids. CDR3 nucleotides: TGTGCCAGCTCCGACCTAGGGGGCGCGACTGAAGCTTTCTTT. Translated: CASSDLGGATEAFF.

V gene TRBV5-1 combines with J gene TRBJ1-3; D might be TRBD1 (5 bases). The CDR3 length is 14 residues. Germline V lookup: CDR1 SGHRS, CDR2 YFSETQ. Trimming removed 2 bases at V and 4 bases at J, with 10 bases between. The CDR3 loop is CASSFQGMGNTIYF. CDR3 bases: TGCGCCAGCAGCTTCCAGGGAATGGGAAACACCATATATTTT.

This clone was counted once. This sequence joins TRBV13 and TRBJ1-5; D perhaps matches TRBD1 (5 bases). CDR1 and CDR2 from the germline V gene are PRHDT and FYEKMQ (reference sequence). V was clipped by 0 bases and J by 3 bases, with 9 bases between them. The CDR3 has 15 amino acids. The CDR3 DNA follows: TGTGCCAGCAGCTTAGGTCCAGGGAACAATCAGCCCCAGCATTTT. Its protein product is CASSLGPGNNQPQHF.